Presented here are 29 T cell receptor beta chains from one specimen sequenced in a study of T cells in Graves' hyperthyroidism and ophthalmopathy (dated by TCRdb to between 2017 and 2020). Library preparation employed multiplex PCR. TCRdb records Illumina HiSeq 2000 as the sequencer. The TCR beta CDR3 regions were amplified from RNA transcripts. The TCR CDR3 was subjected to a first round of RT-PCR using the HTBI primer set and the Qiagen OneStep RT-PCR kit. The raw public reads went through TCRdb reprocessing: fastp at Q25, MiXCR clone calling, in-frame beta chains kept. Each entry is one CDR3 protein sequence, shown with its most common DNA and genes. In this sample the table shows 360,000 or so distinct CDR3 sequences, less than 20% of which occur a single time. Around 15% of the sample lies in the top ten. Input material: blood. Source of these receptors: a woman aged 40-49 years with Graves' ophthalmopathy.

This chain links TRBV14 with TRBJ1-2, with D possibly matching TRBD1 (6 bases). V lost 0 bases and J lost 2, with 25 bases in between. This CDR3 is 20 amino acids long. Germline V gene sequence: CDR1 SGHDN, CDR2 FVKESK. For the CDR3, the DNA is TGTGCCAGCAGCCAAGATTCGCCAAGTCCGACAAAGGGGGGGAACTATGGCTACACCTTC. It translates to CASSQDSPSPTKGGNYGYTF.

A note on this clonotype: An end of the junction does not agree with germline; a read error may underlie this. The chain recombines TRBV29-1 with TRBJ1-2; D uncertain. Germline loops: CDR1 SQVTM, CDR2 ANQGSEA. The CDR3 runs 13 residues. The chain's CDR3 is CSVAVRANYGYIF. The CDR3 nucleotides read TGCAGCGTTGCTGTCAGAGCTAACTATGGCTACATCTTC.

This clonotype was picked up many times. The chain couples TRBV25-1 to TRBJ2-5; D possibly corresponds to TRBD2 (7 bases). Trimming shortened V by 4 bases and J by 5 bases, and 17 bases separated the two germline ends. The CDR3 contains 15 residues. The germline CDR1 and CDR2 sequences are MGHDK and SYGVNS. The CDR3 spells CASSASGGGRETQYF. CDR3 DNA sequence: TGTGCCAGCAGTGCCTCTGGGGGGGGCCGGGAGACCCAGTACTTC.

This clonotype was counted at least ten times. The V and J genes are TRBV7-9 and TRBJ1-1; D might be TRBD1 (6 bases). The CDR3 sequence is 14 residues long. Trimming removed 4 bases from V and 8 bases from J, with 17 bases in between. Germline loops: CDR1 SEHNR, CDR2 FQNEAQ (reference sequence). The CDR3 nucleotides are TGTGCCAGCAGCTCCTACACAGGGCTCCTCGAAGCTTTCTTT. It specifies CASSSYTGLLEAFF.

This clonotype was counted many times. The chain links TRBV3-1 to TRBJ1-2; no clear D gene. CDR3 length: 14 residues. Germline V gene lookup returns CDR1 LGHDT and CDR2 YNNKEL (reference sequence). V dropped 2 bases and J dropped 7 bases, with 14 bases sitting between them. The CDR3: CASSQQVGEVGYTF. CDR3 bases: TGTGCCAGCAGCCAACAGGTCGGGGAGGTTGGCTACACCTTC.

In this sample, this clonotype turned up many times. The rearrangement links TRBV12-3 or TRBV12-4 to TRBJ1-5; D possibly corresponds to TRBD1 (5 bases). This CDR3 contains 13 residues. With 3 bases removed from V and 7 bases from J, the gap between germline ends came to 10 bases. In DNA form, the CDR3 reads TGTGCCAGCAGTTTCCCAGGGTACCAGCCCCAGCATTTT. It is translated as CASSFPGYQPQHF.

In its sample, this clonotype was seen many times. This rearrangement joins TRBV30 to TRBJ1-2; weak D call: TRBD1 (6 bases). The germline V gene has CDR1 GTSNPN and CDR2 SVGIG (reference sequence). The V gene lost 6 bases and the J gene lost 2 bases, with 13 bases spanning the gap. The CDR3 consists of 13 residues. The CDR3 region has the DNA TGTGCCTGCTCACGGGGGCACAACTATGGCTACACCTTC. It specifies CACSRGHNYGYTF. Drawing the rest from reference TRBV30 and TRBJ1-2, the complete variable domain is SQTIHQWPATLVQPVGSPLSLECTVEGTSNPNLYWYRQAAGRGLQLLFYSVGIGQISSEVPQNLSASRPQDRQFILSSKKLLLSDSGFYLCACSRGHNYGYTFGSGTRLTVV.

This clonotype was seen a few times. The chain uses TRBV25-1 and TRBJ2-5; a weak D match, TRBD1 (5 bases). CDR3 length: 15 amino acids. The V gene's germline CDR1 is MGHDK and CDR2 SYGVNS. Trimming removed 5 bases from V and 2 bases from J, with 15 bases in between. CDR3 sequence: CASSLLTGLQETQYF. The CDR3 DNA is TGTGCCAGCAGTCTTCTTACAGGCCTTCAAGAGACCCAGTACTTC.

This chain connects TRBV25-1 to TRBJ2-5; TRBD1 or TRBD2 may be the D gene (7 bases each). In germline, CDR1 is MGHDK, CDR2 SYGVNS. Deletions cut 8 bases from V and 3 bases from J, with 22 bases between. The CDR3 contains 16 residues. As DNA, the CDR3 is TGTGCCAGCCGCCAGGGAGGGGGCCTTTCGGAAGAGACCCAGTACTTC. It is translated as CASRQGGGLSEETQYF.

This clonotype has ten or more counts. The rearrangement uses TRBV6-1 and TRBJ2-7, with a tentative D call TRBD1 (5 bases). The germline CDR1 and CDR2 sequences are MNHNS and SASEGT. The CDR3 runs to 14 residues. The germline V and J ends were trimmed by 3 bases and 3 bases, with 12 bases remaining between them. The CDR3 region is CASSDQQGHYEQYF. In nucleotides, the CDR3 is TGTGCCAGCAGTGATCAGCAGGGTCACTACGAGCAGTACTTC.

This clonotype was found many times. The V gene is TRBV12-3 or TRBV12-4, the J gene TRBJ1-1; D is perhaps TRBD1 (6 bases). This CDR3 region has 14 residues. The V gene lost 2 bases and the J gene lost 5 bases, with 12 bases spanning the gap. In nucleotides, the CDR3 is TGTGCCAGCAGTTTAAGGGGGAAAGTAACTGAAGCTTTCTTT. The encoded protein is CASSLRGKVTEAFF.

At least ten counts were recorded for this clonotype. DNA for the CDR3: TGTGCCAGCAGCCCGACGCGGGCGAAGACCCAGTACTTC. It specifies CASSPTRAKTQYF. This sequence joins TRBV2 and TRBJ2-5; maybe TRBD2 (5 bases). V was shortened by 6 bases and J by 6 bases, with 14 bases between the two germline ends. The CDR3 covers 13 residues. The germline V gene has CDR1 SNHLY and CDR2 FYNNEI.

This clonotype showed up many times. The genes are TRBV25-1 and TRBJ1-2, with unresolved D. The V end was cut by 6 bases, the J end by 1 base, with 9 bases between. CDR3 size: 13 residues. The germline V gene has CDR1 MGHDK and CDR2 SYGVNS. CDR3 DNA sequence: TGTGCCAGCAGCACACCTAATAACTATGGCTACACCTTC. Amino acid sequence: CASSTPNNYGYTF.

Only a few counts were recorded for this clonotype. A read error may explain this, as a much larger clone is one base away. The chain joins TRBV28 to TRBJ1-5; no firm D call. Looked up from germline, CDR1 is MDHEN and CDR2 is SYDVKM. The ends were cut back, 6 bases at V and 2 bases at J, with 17 bases in the middle. The CDR3 extends over 16 amino acids. In DNA form, the CDR3 reads TGTGCCAGCAGCCCTTCGGGCGGACTTCGCAATCAGCCCCAGCATTTT. Protein product: CASSPSGGLRNQPQHF.

This clonotype was observed at least ten times. CDR3 sequence reads: CASSLASGLPGELFF. CDR3 DNA: TGTGCCAGCAGCTTAGCTAGCGGCTTACCCGGGGAGCTGTTTTTT. J is TRBJ2-2 and V is TRBV7-9, with a possible D match to TRBD2 (6 bases). The V gene's germline CDR1 is SEHNR and CDR2 FQNEAQ (reference sequence). The CDR3 loop spans 15 amino acids. The germline V and J ends were trimmed by 0 bases and 6 bases, with 11 bases remaining between them.

The sample holds many counts of this clonotype. One end of the junction fails to match germline, which may point to a read error. V gene TRBV6-5 combines with J gene TRBJ2-3; no clear D gene. CDR1 MNHEY and CDR2 SVGAGI come from the germline V gene. The CDR3 consists of 14 residues. This CDR3 is CAGSYSHSTDTQYF. CDR3 nucleotide sequence: TGTGCCGGCAGTTACTCGCACAGCACAGATACGCAGTATTTT.

This clonotype came up many times. V usage is TRBV6-1 and J usage is TRBJ2-7; D uncertain. This CDR3 is built from 14 residues. The germline V gene has CDR1 MNHNS and CDR2 SASEGT. Trimming left V 3 bases short and J 7 bases short, with 16 bases between. DNA for the CDR3: TGTGCCAGCAGTGAGTTGGCGGCCCCCGAGGAGCAGTACTTC. This translates into CASSELAAPEEQYF.

The DNA for the CDR3 is TGTGCCAGCAAGACGGCTGCGCACCACGAGCAGTACTTC. Protein: CASKTAAHHEQYF. This chain links TRBV12-3 or TRBV12-4 with TRBJ2-7, with no clear D. The V and J ends lost 7 bases and 5 bases respectively, with 15 bases between them. The CDR3 runs 13 residues.

This clonotype was counted many times. The rearrangement uses TRBV29-1 and TRBJ2-7; TRBD1 might be the D (5 bases). Germline-derived CDR1 and CDR2 are SQVTM and ANQGSEA. V lost 5 bases, J lost 0 bases, and 14 bases lay in between. The CDR3 totals 14 residues. The CDR3 nucleotides are TGCAGCGTTCAAGGCCACAGGAGCTCCTACGAGCAGTACTTC. This translates into CSVQGHRSSYEQYF.

This clonotype was seen at least ten times. The chain has TRBV20-1 and TRBJ1-1, with 8 bases fitting TRBD1. Per germline, CDR1 DFQATT and CDR2 SNEGSKA (reference sequence). Trimming removed 7 bases from V and 4 bases from J; junction bases left unmatched: 5. This CDR3 comprises 12 residues. The CDR3 bases are TGCAGTGTTTCCGGACAGGGCACTGAAGCTTTCTTT. Protein: CSVSGQGTEAFF.

This chain uses TRBV11-2 with TRBJ2-7; the D call may be TRBD1 or TRBD2 (5 bases each). Germline V gene sequence: CDR1 SGHAT, CDR2 FQNNGV. This CDR3 is built from 14 residues. V lost 3 bases to trimming and J lost 3 bases, with 12 bases between them. The CDR3 bases are TGTGCCAGCAGCTTCCAGGGACCTTACTACGAGCAGTACTTC. This sequence encodes CASSFQGPYYEQYF.

The sample holds many counts of this clonotype. The J gene is TRBJ2-5, the V gene TRBV5-1; 8 positions agree with TRBD1. Trimming took 0 bases from V and 5 from J; bases not matched to a gene: 9. Germline CDR1 reads SGHRS; CDR2 reads YFSETQ. CDR3 size: 16 residues. CDR3 DNA: TGCGCCAGCAGCTTGGGAGGACAGGGATATTGGGAGACCCAGTACTTC. Its translation is CASSLGGQGYWETQYF.

The chain employs TRBV5-1 and TRBJ1-1; 7 bases are a match to TRBD1. This CDR3 spans 15 amino acids. The germline V gene has CDR1 SGHRS and CDR2 YFSETQ. V shed 0 bases and J 5 bases; nucleotides not matched to a gene: 7. CDR3 sequence reads: CASSLGQGPTTEAFF. Here the CDR3 DNA reads TGCGCCAGCAGCTTGGGACAGGGACCAACGACTGAAGCTTTCTTT.

This clonotype has ten or more counts. The chain combines TRBV11-1 with TRBJ1-1, with D perhaps TRBD1 (5 bases). V lost 2 bases and J lost 1, with 20 bases in between. Germline V gene lookup returns CDR1 SGHAT and CDR2 FQDESV (reference sequence). The CDR3 totals 18 residues. CDR3 region: CASSLWGPGGVTNTEAFF. The CDR3 bases are TGTGCCAGCAGCTTATGGGGACCCGGCGGAGTAACGAACACTGAAGCTTTCTTT.

This clonotype has ten or more counts. The chain links TRBV6-1 to TRBJ2-2, with 9 bases identical to TRBD1. Germline V gene data show CDR1 as MNHNS and CDR2 as SASEGT. This CDR3 comprises 14 residues. J lost 4 bases, V lost 7 bases, and 4 bases had no gene match. The CDR3 sequence: CASIGTGITGELFF. The DNA of the CDR3 is TGTGCCAGCATTGGGACAGGGATCACCGGGGAGCTGTTTTTT.

This clonotype showed up many times. The chain couples TRBV20-1 to TRBJ2-5; 10 bases line up with TRBD2. Germline values: CDR1 DFQATT, CDR2 SNEGSKA (reference sequence). This CDR3 contains 17 residues. After removal of 1 base from V and 5 bases from J, the junction contained 13 bases not matched to a gene. CDR3 protein: CSARGLAGEQISETQYF. DNA for the CDR3: TGCAGTGCTAGAGGTCTAGCGGGAGAGCAAATCTCGGAGACCCAGTACTTC.

There are many counts of this clonotype. The J gene is TRBJ1-2, the V gene TRBV12-3 or TRBV12-4, with a weak D call TRBD1 (6 bases). The CDR3 sequence is 13 residues long. The ends were cut back, 5 bases at V and 2 bases at J, with 9 bases in the middle. The CDR3: CASSNRENYGYTF. In DNA, the CDR3 is TGTGCCAGCAGTAACAGGGAGAACTATGGCTACACCTTC.

This clonotype was detected many times. This chain connects TRBV11-1 to TRBJ2-2; a weak D match, TRBD2 (6 bases). CDR3 length: 18 residues. The V end lost 2 bases, the J end lost 4 bases, and 20 bases lay between the germline ends. CDR1 and CDR2 (germline): SGHAT, FQDESV (reference sequence). CDR3 DNA: TGTGCCAGCAGCTTAATGTCATGGAGGGACGAACTCACCGGGGAGCTGTTTTTT. Translating gives CASSLMSWRDELTGELFF.

At least ten counts were recorded for this clonotype. The rearrangement links TRBV20-1 to TRBJ2-7; 7 bases are shared with TRBD2. The CDR3 spans 12 residues. V gave up 5 bases and J gave up 7 bases; unmatched junction bases: 8. Germline V gene lookup returns CDR1 DFQATT and CDR2 SNEGSKA (reference sequence). This CDR3 is CSADLLAKEQYF. CDR3 coding DNA: TGCAGTGCTGACTTACTAGCGAAAGAGCAGTACTTC.